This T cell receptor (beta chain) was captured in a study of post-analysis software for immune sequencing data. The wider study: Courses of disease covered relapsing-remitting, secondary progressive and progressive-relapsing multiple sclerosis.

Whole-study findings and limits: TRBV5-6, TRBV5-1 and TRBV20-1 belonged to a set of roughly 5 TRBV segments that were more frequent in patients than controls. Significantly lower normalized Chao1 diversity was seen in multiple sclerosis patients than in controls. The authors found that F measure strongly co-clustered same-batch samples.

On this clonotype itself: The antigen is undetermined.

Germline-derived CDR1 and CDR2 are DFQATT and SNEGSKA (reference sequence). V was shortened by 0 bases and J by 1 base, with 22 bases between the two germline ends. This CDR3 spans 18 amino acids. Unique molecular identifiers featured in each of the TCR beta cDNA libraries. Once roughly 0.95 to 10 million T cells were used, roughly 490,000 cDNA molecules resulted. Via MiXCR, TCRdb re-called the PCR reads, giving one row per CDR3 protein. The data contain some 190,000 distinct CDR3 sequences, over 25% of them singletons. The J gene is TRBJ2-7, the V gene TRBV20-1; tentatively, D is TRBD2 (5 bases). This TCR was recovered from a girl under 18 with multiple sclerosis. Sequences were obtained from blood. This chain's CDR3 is CSARDEVEGRSPSYEQYF. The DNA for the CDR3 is TGCAGTGCTAGAGATGAGGTCGAGGGTAGATCCCCTTCCTACGAGCAGTACTTC.